The present TCR beta chain was sequenced within a study of blood T cell repertoires in COVID-19. The method was immunoSEQ multiplex PCR; TCRdb's version includes in-frame clones alone and lacks a portion of them. The profile shows over 250,000 clones, more than 75% of them singletons. This CDR3 is 14 amino acids long. The ends lost 3 bases at V and 6 bases at J; junction bases unmatched: 4. The germline CDR1 and CDR2 sequences are SGHRS and YFSETQ. Source material: PBMCs or T cells enriched from blood (not recorded which). The V call is TRBV5-1, the J call TRBJ2-1, with 9 bases fitting TRBD2. This receptor was identified in a woman in her sixties in a cohort exposed to, infected with or recovered from COVID-19 (not recorded which). Here the CDR3 reads CASSSGTSFNEQFF. The CDR3 region has the DNA TGCGCCAGCAGCTCAGGGACTAGCTTCAATGAGCAGTTCTTC.